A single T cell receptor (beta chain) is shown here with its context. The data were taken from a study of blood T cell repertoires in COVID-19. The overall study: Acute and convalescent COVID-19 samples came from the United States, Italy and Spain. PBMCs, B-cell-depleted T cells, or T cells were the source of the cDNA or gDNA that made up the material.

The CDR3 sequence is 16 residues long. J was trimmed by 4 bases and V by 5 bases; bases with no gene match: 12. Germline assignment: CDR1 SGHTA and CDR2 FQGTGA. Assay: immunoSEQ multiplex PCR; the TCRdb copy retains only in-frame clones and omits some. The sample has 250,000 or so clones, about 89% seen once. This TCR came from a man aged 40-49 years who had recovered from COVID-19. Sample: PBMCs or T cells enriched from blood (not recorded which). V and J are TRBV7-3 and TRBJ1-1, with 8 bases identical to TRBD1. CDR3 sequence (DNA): TGTGCCAGCAGCCCCCCCGCAGGGGGCGAAGGCACTGAAGCTTTCTTT. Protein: CASSPPAGGEGTEAFF. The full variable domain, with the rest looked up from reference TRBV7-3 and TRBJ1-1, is GAGVSQTPSNKVTEKGKYVELRCDPISGHTALYWYRQSLGQGPEFLIYFQGTGAADDSGLPNDRFFAVRPEGSVSTLKIQRTERGDSAVYLCASSPPAGGEGTEAFFGQGTRLTVV.